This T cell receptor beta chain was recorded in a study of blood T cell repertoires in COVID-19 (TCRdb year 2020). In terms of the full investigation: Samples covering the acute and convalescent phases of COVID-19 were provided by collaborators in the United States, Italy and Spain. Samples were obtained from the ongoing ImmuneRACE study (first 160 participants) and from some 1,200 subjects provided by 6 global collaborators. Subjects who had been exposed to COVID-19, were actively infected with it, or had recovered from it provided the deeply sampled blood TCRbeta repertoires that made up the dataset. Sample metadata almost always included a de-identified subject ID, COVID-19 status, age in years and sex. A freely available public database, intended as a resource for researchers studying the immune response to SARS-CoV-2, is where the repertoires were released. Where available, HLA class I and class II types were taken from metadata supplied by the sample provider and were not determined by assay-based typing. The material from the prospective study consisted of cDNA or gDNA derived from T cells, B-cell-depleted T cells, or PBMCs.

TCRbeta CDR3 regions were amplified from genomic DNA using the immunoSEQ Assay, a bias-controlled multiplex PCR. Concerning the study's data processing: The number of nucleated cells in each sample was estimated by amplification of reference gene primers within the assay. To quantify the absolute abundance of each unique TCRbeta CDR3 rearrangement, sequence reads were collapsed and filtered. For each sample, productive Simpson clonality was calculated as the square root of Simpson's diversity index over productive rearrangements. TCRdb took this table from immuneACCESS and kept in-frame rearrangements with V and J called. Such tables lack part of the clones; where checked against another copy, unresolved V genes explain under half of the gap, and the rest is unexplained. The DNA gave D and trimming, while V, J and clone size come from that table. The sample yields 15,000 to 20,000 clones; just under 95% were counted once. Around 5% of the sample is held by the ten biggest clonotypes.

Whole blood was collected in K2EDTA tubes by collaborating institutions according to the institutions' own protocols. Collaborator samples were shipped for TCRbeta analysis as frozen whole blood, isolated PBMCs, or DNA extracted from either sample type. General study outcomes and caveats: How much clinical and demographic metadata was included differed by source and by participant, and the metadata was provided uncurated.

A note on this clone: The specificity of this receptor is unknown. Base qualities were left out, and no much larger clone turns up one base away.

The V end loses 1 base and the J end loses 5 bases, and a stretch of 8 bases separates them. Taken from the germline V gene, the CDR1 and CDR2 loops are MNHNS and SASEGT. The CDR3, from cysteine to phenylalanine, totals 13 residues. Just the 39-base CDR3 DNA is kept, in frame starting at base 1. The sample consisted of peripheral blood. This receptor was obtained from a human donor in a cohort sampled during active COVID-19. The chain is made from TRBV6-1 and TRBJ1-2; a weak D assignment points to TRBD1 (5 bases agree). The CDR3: CASSEGRGYGYTF. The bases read TGTGCCAGCAGTGAAGGGAGGGGTTATGGCTACACCTTC.